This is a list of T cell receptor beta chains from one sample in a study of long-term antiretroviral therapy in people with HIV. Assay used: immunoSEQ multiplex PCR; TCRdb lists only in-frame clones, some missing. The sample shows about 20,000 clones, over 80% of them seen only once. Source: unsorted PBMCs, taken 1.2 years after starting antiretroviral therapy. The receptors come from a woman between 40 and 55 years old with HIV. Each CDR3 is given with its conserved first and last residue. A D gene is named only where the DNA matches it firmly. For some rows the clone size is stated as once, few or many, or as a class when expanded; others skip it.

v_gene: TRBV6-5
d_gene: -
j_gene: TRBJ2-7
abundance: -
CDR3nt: TGTGCCAGCAGTTACGCGCCGGGGGACCACTACGAGCAGTACTTC
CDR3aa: CASSYAPGDHYEQYF

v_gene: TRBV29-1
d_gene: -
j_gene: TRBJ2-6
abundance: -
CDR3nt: TGCAGCGTGGGGGTTTCTGAGACCGGGGCCAACGTCCTGACTTTC
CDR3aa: CSVGVSETGANVLTF

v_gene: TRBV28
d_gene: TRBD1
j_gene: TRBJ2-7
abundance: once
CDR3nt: TGTGCCAGCCGTAATTCCGGGGACAGGGGACCCATACCCTACGAGCAGTACTTC
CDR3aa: CASRNSGDRGPIPYEQYF

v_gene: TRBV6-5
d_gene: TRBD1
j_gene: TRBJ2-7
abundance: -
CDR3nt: TGTGCCAGCAGTTACTTCGGGACAGCAATCTCCTACGAGCAGTACTTC
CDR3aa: CASSYFGTAISYEQYF

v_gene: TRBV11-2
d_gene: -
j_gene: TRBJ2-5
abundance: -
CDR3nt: TGTGCCAGCAGCTTAGAACTGGCGGGTGAGACCCAGTACTTC
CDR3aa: CASSLELAGETQYF

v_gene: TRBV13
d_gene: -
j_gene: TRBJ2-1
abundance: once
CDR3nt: TGTGCCAGCAGCTTAGGCCCGAGTGCATACAATGAGCAGTTCTTC
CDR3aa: CASSLGPSAYNEQFF

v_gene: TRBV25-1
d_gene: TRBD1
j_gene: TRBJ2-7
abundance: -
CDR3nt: TGTGCCAGCAGTGATTCACAGGGGGCGGGCTACGAGCAGTACTTC
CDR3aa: CASSDSQGAGYEQYF

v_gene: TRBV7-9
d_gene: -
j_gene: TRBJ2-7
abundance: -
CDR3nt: TGTGCCAGCAGCTTAGCAGGACAGTTCTACGAGCAGTACTTC
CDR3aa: CASSLAGQFYEQYF

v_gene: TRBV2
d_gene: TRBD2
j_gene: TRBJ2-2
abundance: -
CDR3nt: TGTGCCAGCAGTCATGGACTAGGGTACCCCGGGGAGCTGTTTTTT
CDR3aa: CASSHGLGYPGELFF

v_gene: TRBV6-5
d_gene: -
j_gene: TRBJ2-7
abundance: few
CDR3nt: TGTGCCAGCAGTTACTCGGCGGCGGCCTCCTACGAGCAGTACTTC
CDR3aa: CASSYSAAASYEQYF

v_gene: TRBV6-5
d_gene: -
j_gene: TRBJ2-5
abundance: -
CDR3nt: TGTGCCAGCAGTCCGGCTTTATTGGAGGAGGAGTACTTC
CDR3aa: CASSPALLEEEYF

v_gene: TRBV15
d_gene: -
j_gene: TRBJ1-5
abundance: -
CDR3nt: TGTGCCACCTCGGGGGGGAACAATCAGCCCCAGCATTTT
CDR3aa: CATSGGNNQPQHF

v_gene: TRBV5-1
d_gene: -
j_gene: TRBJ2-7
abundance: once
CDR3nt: TGCGCCAGCAGCCCCGGTTCGGGGGGCCTTGGCTACGAGCAGTACTTC
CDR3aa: CASSPGSGGLGYEQYF

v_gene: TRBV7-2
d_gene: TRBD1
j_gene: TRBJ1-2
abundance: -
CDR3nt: TGTGCCAGCAGCGGACAGGGCGGCTATGGCTACACCTTC
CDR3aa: CASSGQGGYGYTF

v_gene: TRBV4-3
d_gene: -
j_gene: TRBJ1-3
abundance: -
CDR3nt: TGCGCCAGCAGCCAAGATACGACCGCAGGAAACACCATATATTTT
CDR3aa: CASSQDTTAGNTIYF

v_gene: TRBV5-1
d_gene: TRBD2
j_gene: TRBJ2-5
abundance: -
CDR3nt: TGCGCCAGCAGCTTGATGCGGGAGGGCCGGGAGACCCAGTACTTC
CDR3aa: CASSLMREGRETQYF